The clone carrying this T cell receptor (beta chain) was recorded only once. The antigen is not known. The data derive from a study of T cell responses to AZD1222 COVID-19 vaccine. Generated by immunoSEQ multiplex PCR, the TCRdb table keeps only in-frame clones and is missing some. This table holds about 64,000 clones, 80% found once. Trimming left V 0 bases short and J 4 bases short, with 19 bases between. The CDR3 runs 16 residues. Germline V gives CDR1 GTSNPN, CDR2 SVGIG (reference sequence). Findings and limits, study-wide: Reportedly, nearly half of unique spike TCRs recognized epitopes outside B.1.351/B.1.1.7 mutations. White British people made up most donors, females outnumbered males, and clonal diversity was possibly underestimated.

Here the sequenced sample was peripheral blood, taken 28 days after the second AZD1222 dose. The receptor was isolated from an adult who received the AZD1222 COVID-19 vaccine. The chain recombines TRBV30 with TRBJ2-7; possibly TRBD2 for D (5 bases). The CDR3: CAWSVAGILLPYEQYF. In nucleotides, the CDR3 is TGTGCCTGGAGTGTAGCCGGGATCCTCCTACCTTACGAGCAGTACTTC.